This T cell receptor beta chain was captured in a study of cytomegalovirus exposure and HLA in healthy donors. Study-level points and caveats: The study flagged 150 to 200 TCR beta chains as cytomegalovirus-associated. An analysis done earlier found most TCR beta V segments productive about 87% or about 30% of the time. Donors belonging to an Asian-associated ancestry cluster reportedly showed fewer N-insertions in productive TCRs than the roughly 680-donor mean, according to what a later analysis found. Later on, a genetic analysis was performed. It linked a missense variant in DCLRE1C with V- and J-gene trimming of TCR beta.

Researchers ran the PCR with 60 Vbeta and 13 Jbeta primers. Assay: immunoSEQ multiplex PCR; the TCRdb copy retains only in-frame clones and omits some. The sample yields 96,000 or so clones, 65% to 80% seen once. V shed 6 bases and J shed 3 bases, with 9 bases lying between them. CDR3 length equals 14 residues. From germline, CDR1 is LNHNV and CDR2 YYDKDF (reference sequence). This clone appeared a single time. What it binds is unknown. This chain joins TRBV15 and TRBJ1-6, with D maybe TRBD1 (6 bases). What was sequenced was PBMCs. The clonotype originates from a female donor in good health and CMV-seropositive. The CDR3 region has the DNA TGTGCCACCAGTGGGGACATCTATAATTCACCCCTCCACTTT. This gives the protein CATSGDIYNSPLHF.